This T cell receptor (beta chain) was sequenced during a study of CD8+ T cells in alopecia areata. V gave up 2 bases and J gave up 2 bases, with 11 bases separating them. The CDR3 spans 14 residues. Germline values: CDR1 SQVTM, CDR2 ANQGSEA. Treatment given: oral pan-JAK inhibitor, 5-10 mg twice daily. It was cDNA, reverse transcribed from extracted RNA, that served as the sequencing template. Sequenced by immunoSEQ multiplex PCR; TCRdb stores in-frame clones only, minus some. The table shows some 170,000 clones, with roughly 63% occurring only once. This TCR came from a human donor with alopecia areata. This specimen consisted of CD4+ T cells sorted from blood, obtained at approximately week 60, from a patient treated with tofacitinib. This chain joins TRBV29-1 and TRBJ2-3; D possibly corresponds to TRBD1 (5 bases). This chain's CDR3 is CSVENDSYTDTQYF. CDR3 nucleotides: TGCAGCGTTGAAAACGACAGCTACACAGATACGCAGTATTTT.